This T cell receptor (beta chain) was documented in a study of T cell responses to AZD1222 COVID-19 vaccine. Generated by immunoSEQ multiplex PCR, the TCRdb table keeps only in-frame clones and is missing some. The sample lists 90,000 to 150,000 clones, about 90% seen once, with almost 5.5% in the top ten. As for this clone: Its matching antigen is unknown.

Broader study findings: Mostly white British, mostly female donors; authors suggested clonal diversity may be underestimated. With dominance at 160-218 and 743-854, vaccine-associated CD4 TCRs spanned spike.

Germline V gives CDR1 SGHDT, CDR2 YYEEEE. This CDR3 spans 15 amino acids. Trimming cost V 6 bases and J 4 bases; bases outside gene matches: 10. This material consisted of peripheral blood, taken on day 0 of AZD1222 vaccination. The sequence derives from an adult in good health. V usage is TRBV5-6 and J usage is TRBJ1-2; the match to TRBD1 covers 9 bases. The CDR3 bases are TGTGCCAGCACCATTTGGGGGACAGGGCTCTATGGCTACACCTTC. This codes for CASTIWGTGLYGYTF.